This TCR beta chain appears in the sequencing data of a study of blood T cell repertoires in COVID-19. Study-level information: Samples of COVID-19 (acute and convalescent) were obtained from the United States, Italy and Spain. PBMCs, B-cell-depleted T cells, or T cells provided the cDNA or gDNA that made up the material.

Per the authors' pipeline: Using reference gene primer amplification, nucleated cell counts were estimated. The assay was immunoSEQ multiplex PCR, and TCRdb's table has in-frame clones only and misses some. Clone size and the V and J calls come from that table; the DNA yielded D and trimming. In the table there are 250,000 or so clones, roughly nine tenths of which are singletons. The CDR3 is 16 amino acids. Germline-derived CDR1 and CDR2 are SGHTA and FQGNSA. Trimming removed 5 bases from V and 5 bases from J; junction bases left unmatched: 14. Sequenced material: peripheral blood. The chain joins TRBV7-2 to TRBJ2-5; 7 bases line up with TRBD1. This clonotype originated in a man aged 55-75 years with acute or convalescent COVID-19. The CDR3 DNA reads TGTGCCAGCAGCGCCCGTGGGGACAGTAGTAGGGAGACCCAGTACTTC. Its protein is CASSARGDSSRETQYF.